One sample yielded the 25 T cell receptor beta chains listed below, sequenced in a study of T cells in Graves' hyperthyroidism and ophthalmopathy. RNA transcripts served as the template for amplifying TCR beta CDR3 regions. HTBI primers were used for first-round RT-PCR of the TCR CDR3. TCRdb re-called the multiplex PCR reads through MiXCR, storing one row per CDR3 protein. The data hold fewer than 110,000 distinct CDR3 sequences, with around a sixth observed a single time. Sequenced material: blood. The receptors were gathered from a woman aged 50 to 65 with Graves' hyperthyroidism.

This clonotype was observed many times. The chain carries TRBV5-6 and TRBJ2-7; D may be TRBD1 (6 bases). The germline gives CDR1 SGHDT, CDR2 YYEEEE. With 2 bases removed from V and 4 bases from J, the gap between germline ends came to 13 bases. This CDR3 has 14 amino acids. CDR3: CASSFGRGKYEQYV. CDR3 nucleotides: TGTGCCAGCAGCTTCGGTAGGGGGAAATACGAGCAGTACGTC.

This clonotype was picked up many times. V is TRBV20-1 and J is TRBJ1-1; a weak D match, TRBD1 (5 bases). Trimming pared 1 base from V and 3 bases from J, leaving 12 bases between. This CDR3 has 14 residues. Germline CDR1 is DFQATT and CDR2 is SNEGSKA (reference sequence). The DNA for the CDR3 is TGCAGTGCTAGAGTCCGGCGGGGGGACACTGAAGCTTTCTTT. It encodes CSARVRRGDTEAFF.

This clonotype has a count of ten or more. The chain uses TRBV6-1 and TRBJ2-7, with D possibly matching TRBD1 (5 bases). V was clipped by 5 bases and J by 3 bases, with 14 bases between them. This CDR3 comprises 14 residues. CDR1 and CDR2 (germline): MNHNS, SASEGT. The CDR3 nucleotides are TGTGCCAGCAGTCCTGCAGACAGCCGCTACGAGCAGTACGTC. Its translation is CASSPADSRYEQYV.

This clonotype showed up many times. The chain combines TRBV2 with TRBJ2-1, with a weak D call TRBD2 (5 bases). V was cut by 8 bases and J by 7 bases, with 18 bases left in between. CDR1 is SNHLY and CDR2 is FYNNEI in the germline V gene. This CDR3 has 14 residues. The CDR3 here is CASVQYSARNEQFF. Here the CDR3 DNA reads TGTGCCAGCGTCCAGTATAGCGCAAGAAATGAGCAGTTCTTC.

In this sample, this clonotype turned up many times. This chain uses TRBV20-1 with TRBJ2-1; no clear D gene. V lost 0 bases, J lost 4 bases, and 7 bases lay in between. CDR1 is DFQATT and CDR2 is SNEGSKA in the germline V gene (reference sequence). CDR3 size: 13 residues. CDR3 sequence (DNA): TGCAGTGCTAGAGAAGAGACTTACAATGAGCAGTTCTTC. It encodes CSAREETYNEQFF.

This clonotype was counted at least ten times. The chain has TRBV29-1 and TRBJ2-4; no definite D call. CDR1 SQVTM and CDR2 ANQGSEA come from the germline V gene. Trimming took off 4 bases at V and 1 base at J, with 8 bases between the two ends. This CDR3 spans 13 amino acids. The CDR3 nucleotides are TGCAGCGTTGGTGGTGGGGCCAAAAACATTCAGTACTTC. It is translated as CSVGGGAKNIQYF.

This clonotype has ten or more counts. The chain links TRBV3-1 to TRBJ2-1; D gene ambiguous. Trimming left V 0 bases short and J 8 bases short, with 20 bases between. The CDR3 sequence is 17 residues long. Germline CDR1 LGHDT, CDR2 YNNKEL (reference sequence). The CDR3 here is CASSQDRFGHRFDEQFF. The CDR3 nucleotides read TGTGCCAGCAGCCAAGATAGATTCGGTCACCGGTTCGATGAGCAGTTCTTC.

There are many counts of this clonotype. The V and J genes are TRBV3-1 and TRBJ2-7, with a tentative D call TRBD2 (6 bases). The CDR3 length is 13 residues. The V end was cut by 4 bases, the J end by 6 bases, with 13 bases between. Per germline, CDR1 LGHDT and CDR2 YNNKEL (reference sequence). CDR3 nucleotide sequence: TGTGCCAGCAGCCCCCCCGGGAGCGGCGAGCAGTACTTC. Protein: CASSPPGSGEQYF.

This clonotype occurred many times. The CDR3 loop reads CASTPLAGGTYEQYF. DNA of the CDR3: TGCGCCAGCACCCCACTAGCGGGAGGGACCTACGAGCAGTACTTC. V and J are TRBV5-1 and TRBJ2-7; 13 positions agree with TRBD2. The ends lost 6 bases at V and 2 bases at J; junction bases unmatched: 5. Germline V gene lookup returns CDR1 SGHRS and CDR2 YFSETQ. There are 15 residues in the CDR3.

The V and J genes are TRBV5-1 and TRBJ1-1; 9 bases are a match to TRBD1. Per the germline V gene, CDR1 is SGHRS and CDR2 is YFSETQ. The CDR3 is made up of 15 amino acids. The V segment lost 1 base and the J segment 7 bases; nucleotides outside the gene matches: 8. CDR3 DNA: TGCGCCAGCAGCTTGTTAGACAGGGGGGGATTTGAAGCTTTCTTT. Its translation is CASSLLDRGGFEAFF.

The table lists this clonotype with many counts. The chain has TRBV3-1 and TRBJ2-7; TRBD2 matches at 9 bases. This CDR3 comprises 14 residues. The V segment lost 3 bases and the J segment 3 bases; nucleotides outside the gene matches: 3. Germline CDR1 and CDR2: LGHDT and YNNKEL (reference sequence). Here the CDR3 reads CASSHGLAFYEQYF. DNA of the CDR3: TGTGCCAGCAGCCACGGACTAGCGTTCTACGAGCAGTACTTC.

Ten or more counts support this clonotype. This chain connects TRBV30 to TRBJ1-4, with D unresolved. CDR1 and CDR2 (germline): GTSNPN, SVGIG (reference sequence). The CDR3 has 14 amino acids. V was clipped by 4 bases and J by 5 bases, with 14 bases between them. The CDR3 coding sequence is TGTGCCTGGAAGGGCCCGGGGATCAATGAAAAACTGTTTTTT. It specifies CAWKGPGINEKLFF.

This clonotype was found many times. V usage is TRBV12-3 or TRBV12-4 and J usage is TRBJ2-1; D gene unclear. The CDR3 runs 13 residues. Between the trimmed V and J ends, which lost 6 bases and 7 bases, there was a span of 13 bases. The CDR3 loop reads CASSVTVRNEQFF. DNA for the CDR3: TGTGCCAGCAGCGTGACGGTTCGTAATGAGCAGTTCTTC.

This clonotype has ten or more counts. The V gene is TRBV11-3, the J gene TRBJ2-3, with 9 bases matching TRBD2. The CDR3 extends over 14 amino acids. Per germline, CDR1 SGHNT and CDR2 YENEEA. The ends lost 3 bases at V and 4 bases at J; junction bases unmatched: 2. The CDR3 DNA reads TGTGCCAGCAGCTTTAGCGGGAGTGCAGATACGCAGTATTTT. Amino acid sequence: CASSFSGSADTQYF.

This clonotype was counted only a few times. It may be a read error: a sequence one base away is much more abundant. The chain joins TRBV9 to TRBJ2-1; D gene ambiguous. With 0 bases removed from V and 10 bases from J, the gap between germline ends came to 11 bases. CDR1 and CDR2 from the germline V gene are SGDLS and YYNGEE. The CDR3 is 13 amino acids. In DNA, the CDR3 is TGTGCCAGCAGCGTAGAGCATGTGACGGAGCAGTTCTTC. Translation: CASSVEHVTEQFF.

This clonotype has ten or more counts. The rearrangement joins TRBV20-1 to TRBJ1-6; 8 nucleotides line up with TRBD1. CDR1 is DFQATT and CDR2 is SNEGSKA in the germline V gene (reference sequence). The CDR3 is 14 residues long. V lost 6 bases to trimming and J lost 9 bases; unmatched junction nucleotides: 10. The CDR3 loop reads CSAMKSGGGSPLHF. CDR3 bases: TGCAGTGCCATGAAGTCAGGGGGCGGTTCACCCCTCCACTTT.

This clonotype occurred many times. The chain has TRBV2 and TRBJ2-7, with D unclear. V lost 4 bases to trimming and J lost 1 base, with 8 bases between them. The CDR3 loop spans 13 amino acids. CDR1 SNHLY and CDR2 FYNNEI come from the germline V gene. CDR3 sequence (DNA): TGTGCCAGCAGTGGAGACCGTTCCTACGAGCAGTACGTC. Residues: CASSGDRSYEQYV.

This clonotype was picked up many times. The CDR3 nucleotides read TGTGCCAGCAGTTACGATTTAGGCAGGTCCTACCTCTCCCTCATGAACACTGAAGCTTTCTTT. This sequence encodes CASSYDLGRSYLSLMNTEAFF. V usage is TRBV6-2 or TRBV6-3 and J usage is TRBJ1-1, with D unclear. The length of the CDR3 is 21 residues. Germline V gives CDR1 MNHEY, CDR2 SVGEGT. The V end was cut by 2 bases, the J end by 0 bases, with 28 bases between.

This clonotype was counted many times. The genes are TRBV7-8 and TRBJ2-5, with 14 bases matching TRBD2. Germline V gene data show CDR1 as SGHVS and CDR2 as FQNEAQ. The CDR3 sequence is 17 residues long. The V and J ends lost 6 bases and 1 base, in that order; junction bases with no gene match: 7. The CDR3 region has the DNA TGTGCCAGCAGGGAAGGGACTAGCGGGAGACCCCAAGAGACCCAGTACTTC. Translating it yields CASREGTSGRPQETQYF.

This clonotype was counted ten times or more. V gene TRBV2 combines with J gene TRBJ2-7; a possible D gene is TRBD2 (5 bases). The CDR3 runs to 14 residues. The V end lost 2 bases, the J end lost 6 bases, and 14 bases lay between the germline ends. CDR1 SNHLY and CDR2 FYNNEI come from the germline V gene. CDR3 sequence: CASSEYRGSGEQYF. CDR3 sequence (DNA): TGTGCCAGCAGTGAATACCGAGGGTCCGGCGAGCAGTACTTC.

Many counts were recorded for this clonotype. V is TRBV11-2 and J is TRBJ2-1; 9 bases are a match to TRBD2. Germline values: CDR1 SGHAT, CDR2 FQNNGV. After removal of 5 bases from V and 1 base from J, the junction contained 3 bases not matched to a gene. The CDR3 extends over 15 amino acids. CDR3: CASSPLAGSYNEQFF. In DNA form, the CDR3 reads TGTGCCAGCAGCCCACTAGCGGGTTCCTACAATGAGCAGTTCTTC.

This clonotype was counted ten times or more. The V gene is TRBV9, the J gene TRBJ2-2; D is unclear. V shed 4 bases and J shed 0 bases, with 10 bases lying between them. CDR3 length: 15 residues. Germline lookup yields CDR1 SGDLS and CDR2 YYNGEE. CDR3 protein: CASSPRGANTGELFF. The CDR3 DNA reads TGTGCCAGCAGCCCCCGTGGCGCGAACACCGGGGAGCTGTTTTTT.

Many counts were recorded for this clonotype. This chain links TRBV7-2 with TRBJ1-2; D is unresolved. V lost 2 bases, J lost 2 bases, and 9 bases lay in between. The CDR3 loop spans 14 amino acids. Germline V CDR1 and CDR2: SGHTA, FQGNSA. In DNA form, the CDR3 reads TGTGCCAGCAGCTTATTTGCGGGCAACTATGGCTACACCTTC. It translates to CASSLFAGNYGYTF.

This chain uses TRBV7-2 with TRBJ2-5; no definite D call. The CDR3 spans 14 residues. V gave up 1 base and J gave up 1 base, with 7 bases separating them. Looked up from germline, CDR1 is SGHTA and CDR2 is FQGNSA. CDR3 in amino acids: CASSLGLGQETQYF. CDR3 coding DNA: TGTGCCAGCAGCTTAGGACTGGGCCAAGAGACCCAGTACTTC.

This clonotype came up many times. The chain joins TRBV5-1 to TRBJ2-7; D is ambiguous. V was shortened by 4 bases and J by 0 bases, with 17 bases between the two germline ends. This CDR3 has 16 amino acids. Germline V gives CDR1 SGHRS, CDR2 YFSETQ. In nucleotides, the CDR3 is TGCGCCAGCAGCCCAAACATACGACCAAGCTCCTACGAGCAGTACTTC. Translating it yields CASSPNIRPSSYEQYF.